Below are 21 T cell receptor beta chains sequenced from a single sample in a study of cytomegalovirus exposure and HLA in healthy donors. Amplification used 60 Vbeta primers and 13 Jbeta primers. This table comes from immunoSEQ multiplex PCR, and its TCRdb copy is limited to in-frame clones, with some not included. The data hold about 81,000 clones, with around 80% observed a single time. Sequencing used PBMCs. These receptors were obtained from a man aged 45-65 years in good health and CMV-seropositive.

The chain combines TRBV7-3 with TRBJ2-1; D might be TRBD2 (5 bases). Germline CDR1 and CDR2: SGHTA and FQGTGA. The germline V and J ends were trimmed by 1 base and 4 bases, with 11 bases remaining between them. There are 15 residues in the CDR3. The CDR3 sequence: CASSLILADYNEQFF. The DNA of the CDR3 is TGTGCCAGCAGCTTAATCCTAGCAGATTACAATGAGCAGTTCTTC.

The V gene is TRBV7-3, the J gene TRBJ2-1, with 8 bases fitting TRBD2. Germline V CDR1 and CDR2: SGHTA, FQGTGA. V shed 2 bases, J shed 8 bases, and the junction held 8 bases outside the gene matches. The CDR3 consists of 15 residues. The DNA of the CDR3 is TGTGCCAGCAGCTTAGCGGGAGGCCCCATGGATGAGCAGTTCTTC. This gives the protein CASSLAGGPMDEQFF.

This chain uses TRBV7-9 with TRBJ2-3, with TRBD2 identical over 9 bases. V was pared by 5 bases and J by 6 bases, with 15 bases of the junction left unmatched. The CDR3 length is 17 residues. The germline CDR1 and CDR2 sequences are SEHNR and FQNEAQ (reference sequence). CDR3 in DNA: TGTGCCAGCAGCCCACCGGGACTAGCTGCCTTAGGGGATACGCAGTATTTT. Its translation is CASSPPGLAALGDTQYF.

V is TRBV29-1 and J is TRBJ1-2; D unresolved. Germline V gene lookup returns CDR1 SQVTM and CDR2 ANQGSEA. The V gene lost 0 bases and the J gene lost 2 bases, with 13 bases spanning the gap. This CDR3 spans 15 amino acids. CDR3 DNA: TGCAGCGTTGAAGATAAAGACAAGCTCAACTATGGCTACACCTTC. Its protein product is CSVEDKDKLNYGYTF.

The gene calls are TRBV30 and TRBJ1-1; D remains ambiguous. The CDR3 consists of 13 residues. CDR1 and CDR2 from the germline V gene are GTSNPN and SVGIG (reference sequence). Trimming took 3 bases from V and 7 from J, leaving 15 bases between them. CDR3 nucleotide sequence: TGTGCCTGGAGGGGGAGACCCTCCGGTGAAGCTTTCTTT. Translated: CAWRGRPSGEAFF.

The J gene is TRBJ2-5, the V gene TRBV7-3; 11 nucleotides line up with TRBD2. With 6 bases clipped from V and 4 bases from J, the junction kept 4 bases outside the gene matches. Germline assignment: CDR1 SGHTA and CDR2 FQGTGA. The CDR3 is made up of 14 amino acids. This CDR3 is CASSALAGGETQYF. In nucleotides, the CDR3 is TGTGCCAGCAGTGCCCTAGCGGGAGGAGAGACCCAGTACTTC. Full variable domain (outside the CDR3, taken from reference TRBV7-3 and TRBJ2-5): GAGVSQTPSNKVTEKGKYVELRCDPISGHTALYWYRQSLGQGPEFLIYFQGTGAADDSGLPNDRFFAVRPEGSVSTLKIQRTERGDSAVYLCASSALAGGETQYFGPGTRLLVL.

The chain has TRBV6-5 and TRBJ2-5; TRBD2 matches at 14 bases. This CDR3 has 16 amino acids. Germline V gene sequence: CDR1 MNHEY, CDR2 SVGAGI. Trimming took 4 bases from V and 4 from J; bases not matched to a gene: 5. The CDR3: CASSSFGLAGGETQYF. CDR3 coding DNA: TGTGCCAGCAGTTCTTTTGGACTAGCGGGAGGAGAGACCCAGTACTTC.

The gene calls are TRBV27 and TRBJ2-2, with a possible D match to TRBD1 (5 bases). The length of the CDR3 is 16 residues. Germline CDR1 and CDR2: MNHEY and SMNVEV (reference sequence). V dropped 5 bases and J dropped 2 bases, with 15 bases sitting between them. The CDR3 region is CASSDATDLNTGELFF. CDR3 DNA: TGTGCCAGCAGTGACGCGACAGACCTTAACACCGGGGAGCTGTTTTTT.

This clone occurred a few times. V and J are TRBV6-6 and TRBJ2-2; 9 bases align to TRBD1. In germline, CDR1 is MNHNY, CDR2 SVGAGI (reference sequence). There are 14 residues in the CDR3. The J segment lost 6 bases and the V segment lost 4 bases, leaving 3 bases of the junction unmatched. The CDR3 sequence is CASSFTGGAGELFF. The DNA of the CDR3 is TGTGCCAGCAGTTTTACAGGGGGCGCCGGGGAGCTGTTTTTT.

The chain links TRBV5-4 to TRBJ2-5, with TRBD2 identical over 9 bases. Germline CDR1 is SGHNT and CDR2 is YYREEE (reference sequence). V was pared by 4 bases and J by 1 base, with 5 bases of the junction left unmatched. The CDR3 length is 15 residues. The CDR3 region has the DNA TGTGCCAGCAGCCATCCTAGCGGGGTCCAAGAGACCCAGTACTTC. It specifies CASSHPSGVQETQYF.

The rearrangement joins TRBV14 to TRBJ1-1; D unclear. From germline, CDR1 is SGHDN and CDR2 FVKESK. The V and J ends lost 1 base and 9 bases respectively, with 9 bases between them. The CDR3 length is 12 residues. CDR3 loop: CASSQGPGKAFF. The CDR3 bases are TGTGCCAGCAGCCAAGGCCCGGGTAAAGCTTTCTTT.

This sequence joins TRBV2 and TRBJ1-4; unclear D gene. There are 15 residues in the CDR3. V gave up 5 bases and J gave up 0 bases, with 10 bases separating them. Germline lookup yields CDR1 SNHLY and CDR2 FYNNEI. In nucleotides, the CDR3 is TGTGCCAGCAGTATGACGGGTGCAACTAATGAAAAACTGTTTTTT. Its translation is CASSMTGATNEKLFF.

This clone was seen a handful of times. The DNA of the CDR3 is TGTGCCAGCAGCCCGCGCACTAGCCACAATGAGCAGTTCTTC. Translated, it gives CASSPRTSHNEQFF. The rearrangement links TRBV7-9 to TRBJ2-1; maybe TRBD2 (6 bases). The CDR3 covers 14 residues. V gave up 5 bases and J gave up 5 bases, with 13 bases separating them. Germline values: CDR1 SEHNR, CDR2 FQNEAQ (reference sequence).

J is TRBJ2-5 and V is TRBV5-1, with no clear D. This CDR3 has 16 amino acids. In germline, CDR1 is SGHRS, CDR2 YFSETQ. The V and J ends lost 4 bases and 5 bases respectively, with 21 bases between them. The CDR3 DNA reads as TGCGCCAGCAGCCCACCCCACACCGCAAGCAGGGAGACCCAGTACTTC. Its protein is CASSPPHTASRETQYF.

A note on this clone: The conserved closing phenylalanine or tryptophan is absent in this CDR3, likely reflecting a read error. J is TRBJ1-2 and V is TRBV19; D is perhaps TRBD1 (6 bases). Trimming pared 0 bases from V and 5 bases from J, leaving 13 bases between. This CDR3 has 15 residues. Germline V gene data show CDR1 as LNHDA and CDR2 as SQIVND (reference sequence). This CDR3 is CASSIETGRRYGYTL. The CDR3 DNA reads TGTGCCAGTAGTATAGAGACAGGCCGAAGGTATGGCTACACCCTC.

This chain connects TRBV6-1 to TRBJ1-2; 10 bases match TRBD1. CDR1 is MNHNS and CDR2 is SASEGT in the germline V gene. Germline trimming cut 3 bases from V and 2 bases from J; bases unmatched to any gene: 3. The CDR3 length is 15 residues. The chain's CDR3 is CASSETGGANYGYTF. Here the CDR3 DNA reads TGTGCCAGCAGTGAGACAGGGGGCGCGAACTATGGCTACACCTTC.

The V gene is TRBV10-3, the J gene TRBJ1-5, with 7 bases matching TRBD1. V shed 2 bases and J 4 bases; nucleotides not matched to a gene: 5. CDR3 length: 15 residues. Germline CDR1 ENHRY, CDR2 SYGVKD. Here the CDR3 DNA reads TGTGCCATCAGTGAGGGGACAGCTACTAATCAGCCCCAGCATTTT. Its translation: CAISEGTATNQPQHF.

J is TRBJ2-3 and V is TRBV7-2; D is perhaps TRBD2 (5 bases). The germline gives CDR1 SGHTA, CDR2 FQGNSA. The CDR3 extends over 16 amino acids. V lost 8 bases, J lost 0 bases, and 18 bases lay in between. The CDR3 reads CASAVRTYASTDTQYF. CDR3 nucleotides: TGTGCCAGCGCCGTAAGGACTTACGCTAGCACAGATACGCAGTATTTT.

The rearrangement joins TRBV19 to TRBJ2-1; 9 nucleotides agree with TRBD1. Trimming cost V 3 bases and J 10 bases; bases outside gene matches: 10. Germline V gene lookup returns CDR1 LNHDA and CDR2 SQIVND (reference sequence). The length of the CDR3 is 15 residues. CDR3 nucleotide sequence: TGTGCCAGTAGTATTGGGGGGACAGGGTCTAGCGAGCAGTTCTTC. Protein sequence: CASSIGGTGSSEQFF. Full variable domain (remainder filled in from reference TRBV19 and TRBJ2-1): DGGITQSPKYLFRKEGQNVTLSCEQNLNHDAMYWYRQDPGQGLRLIYYSQIVNDFQKGDIAEGYSVSREKKESFPLTVTSAQKNPTAFYLCASSIGGTGSSEQFFGPGTRLTVL.

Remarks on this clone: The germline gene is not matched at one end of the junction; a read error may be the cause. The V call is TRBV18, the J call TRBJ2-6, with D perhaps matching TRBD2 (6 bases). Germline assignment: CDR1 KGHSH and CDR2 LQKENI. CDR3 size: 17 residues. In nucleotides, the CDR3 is TGTGCCAGCTCCCAAAATCAGGGAGGCCCTGGGGCCAACGGCCTGACTTTC. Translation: CASSQNQGGPGANGLTF. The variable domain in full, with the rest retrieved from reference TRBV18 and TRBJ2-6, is NAGVMQNPRHLVRRRGQEARLRCSPMKGHSHVYWYRQLPEEGLKFMVYLQKENIIDESGMPKERFSAEFPKEGPSILRIQQVVRGDSAAYFCASSQNQGGPGANGLTFGAGSRLTVL.

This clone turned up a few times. CDR3 residues: CASSLKIAGGNTGELFF. CDR3 in DNA: TGTGCCAGCAGCCTGAAGATAGCGGGAGGGAACACCGGGGAGCTGTTTTTT. This chain connects TRBV4-2 to TRBJ2-2; 10 positions match TRBD2. Germline assignment: CDR1 LGHNA and CDR2 YNFKEQ. V shed 4 bases, J shed 1 base, and the junction held 6 bases outside the gene matches. The CDR3 spans 17 residues.